The TCR beta chain described here comes from a study of blood T cell repertoires in COVID-19. Study overall: Samples of COVID-19 (acute and convalescent) were obtained from the United States, Italy and Spain.

Assay used: immunoSEQ multiplex PCR; TCRdb lists only in-frame clones, some missing. Seen here are almost 55,000 clones, 86% observed once, and the top ten hold around 28%. Per the germline V gene, CDR1 is SGHDT and CDR2 is YYEEEE. The CDR3 runs 13 residues. V was pared by 0 bases and J by 1 base, with 5 bases between. The receptor comes from a human donor in a cohort sampled during active COVID-19. The chain recombines TRBV5-6 with TRBJ2-7; no reliable D call. Input material: peripheral blood. In DNA, the CDR3 is TGTGCCAGCAGCTTGGACAGATCCTACGAGCAGTACTTC. Amino acid sequence: CASSLDRSYEQYF.